A single T cell receptor beta chain is shown here with its context. Its antigen is not identified. The data derive from a study of tumor and adjacent non-tumor tissue in lung cancer. Study-level points and caveats: Tumor TCR diversity, when higher, was linked to shorter survival. Top 100 clones took a larger repertoire share in normal lung.

RNA was extracted from bulk tissue without any cell sorting. A modified ARM-PCR protocol with three rounds of nested PCR amplified TCRbeta. TCRdb reanalysed the multiplex PCR reads using MiXCR and keeps one entry per CDR3 protein. The table lists roughly 81,000 distinct CDR3 sequences, around 65% of them singletons, with over 12% in the top ten. Specimen: lung tumor tissue. This receptor was taken from a man between 65 and 85 years old with non-small cell lung cancer.

The CDR3 coding sequence is TGTGCCAGCAGCTTCTCGCGAGGGGCCCTCCACTTT. It translates to CASSFSRGALHF. The chain couples TRBV7-9 to TRBJ1-6; perhaps TRBD1 as D (5 bases). The CDR3 sequence is 12 residues long. CDR1 and CDR2 (germline): SEHNR, FQNEAQ (reference sequence). V lost 3 bases, J lost 14 bases, and 11 bases lay in between.